The 9 T cell receptor beta chains reported below all come from one sample, sequenced in a study of T cells in tumors after PD-1 blockade. Sequencing was performed with immunoSEQ multiplex PCR; in TCRdb, only in-frame clones are kept and a portion is missing. The sample consists of about 33,000 clones, 78% of them appearing once. The sample in question was PBMCs, obtained before anti-PD-1 treatment. These receptors were obtained from a human donor with basal cell carcinoma.

The gene calls are TRBV6-5 and TRBJ1-3; 9 bases map to TRBD1. The V and J ends lost 0 bases and 7 bases, in that order; junction bases with no gene match: 7. Germline-derived CDR1 and CDR2 are MNHEY and SVGAGI. The CDR3 contains 16 residues. CDR3 nucleotide sequence: TGTGCCAGCAGTTACTCGGGGACAGGGTCTATCAACACCATATATTTT. Its protein product is CASSYSGTGSINTIYF.

As for this clone: A read error may be the cause here, since a much bigger clone is one base away. The same CDR3 also results from other DNA sequences found in this sample. The V call is TRBV9, the J call TRBJ2-7; 8 bases align to TRBD1. V shed 3 bases and J 2 bases; nucleotides not matched to a gene: 4. The germline V gene encodes CDR1 SGDLS and CDR2 YYNGEE. This CDR3 region has 14 residues. Here the CDR3 DNA reads TGTGCCAGCAGCGCCGGACAGGGACCCTACGAGCAGTACTTC. It encodes CASSAGQGPYEQYF.

The chain has TRBV6-1 and TRBJ1-3; D unresolved. Germline CDR1 reads MNHNS; CDR2 reads SASEGT. Between the trimmed V and J ends, which lost 3 bases and 4 bases, there was a span of 7 bases. The CDR3 sequence is 13 residues long. CDR3 DNA sequence: TGTGCCAGCAGTGATACCACCGGAAACACCATATATTTT. This sequence encodes CASSDTTGNTIYF.

The chain is built from TRBV28 and TRBJ1-2; D perhaps matches TRBD1 (6 bases). Germline V CDR1 and CDR2: MDHEN, SYDVKM. Trimming left V 7 bases short and J 5 bases short, with 29 bases between. The CDR3 spans 18 residues. In nucleotides, the CDR3 is TGTGCCAGCAATCGCAAAGCTACAGGGAAGGGTTTTCGGTATGGCTACACCTTC. Amino acids: CASNRKATGKGFRYGYTF.

V and J are TRBV7-2 and TRBJ2-7; possibly TRBD2 for D (6 bases). The CDR3 runs 16 residues. Trimming removed 2 bases at V and 5 bases at J, with 19 bases between. Germline V gene data show CDR1 as SGHTA and CDR2 as FQGNSA. The CDR3 protein is CASSLLGLGGADEQYF. CDR3 DNA: TGTGCCAGCAGCTTATTAGGGCTGGGAGGAGCCGACGAGCAGTACTTC. The full variable domain, its missing parts supplied by reference TRBV7-2 and TRBJ2-7, is GAGVSQSPSNKVTEKGKDVELRCDPISGHTALYWYRQSLGQGLEFLIYFQGNSAPDKSGLPSDRFSAERTGGSVSTLTIQRTQQEDSAVYLCASSLLGLGGADEQYFGPGTRLTVT.

The chain joins TRBV7-9 to TRBJ2-3; 9 bases line up with TRBD1. Trimming removed 5 bases from V and 4 bases from J; junction bases left unmatched: 7. This CDR3 has 15 amino acids. CDR1 is SEHNR, CDR2 FQNEAQ, per germline (reference sequence). The CDR3, as DNA: TGTGCCAGCAGCGCCGGACAGGGGATCGCAGATACGCAGTATTTT. Encoded protein: CASSAGQGIADTQYF.

The chain links TRBV29-1 to TRBJ2-4, with 16 bases matching TRBD2. The germline V gene encodes CDR1 SQVTM and CDR2 ANQGSEA. Losses at the gene ends were 4 bases for V and 0 bases for J; bases not matched to a gene: 3. The CDR3 has 17 residues. The CDR3 sequence is CSVGGLAGGIAKNIQYF. The CDR3 region has the DNA TGCAGCGTTGGGGGACTAGCGGGAGGGATAGCCAAAAACATTCAGTACTTC.

CDR3 in DNA: TGTGCCAGCAGCCGTATGACTAGTGCAGATACGCAGTATTTT. Its protein is CASSRMTSADTQYF. The rearrangement joins TRBV3-1 (or the pseudogene TRBV3-2) to TRBJ2-3; weak D call: TRBD2 (6 bases). The V gene's germline CDR1 is LGHDT and CDR2 YNNKEL (reference sequence). CDR3 length equals 14 residues. V shed 4 bases and J shed 4 bases, with 12 bases lying between them.

V is TRBV7-9 and J is TRBJ1-1; no clear D. The CDR3 has 15 residues. CDR1 is SEHNR and CDR2 is FQNEAQ in the germline V gene (reference sequence). V was cut by 5 bases and J by 0 bases, with 13 bases left in between. The CDR3 DNA is TGTGCCAGCAGCGGAAGGACCGAGGTGAACACTGAAGCTTTCTTT. This sequence encodes CASSGRTEVNTEAFF.